This TCR beta chain was recovered during a study of blood T cell repertoires in COVID-19. Study as a whole: Sites in the United States, Italy and Spain provided acute and convalescent COVID-19 samples. Sample material is recorded as cDNA or gDNA derived from T cells, B-cell-depleted T cells, or PBMCs.

Original data processing: Amplification of reference gene primers provided the estimated nucleated cell counts. TCRdb's table, derived via immunoSEQ multiplex PCR, lists solely in-frame clones and lacks some. The V and J calls and the clone size are those of that table, but D and trimming were determined from the DNA. The sample records approximately 31,000 clones, about nine tenths being singletons. CDR1 is SGHAT and CDR2 is FQNNGV in the germline V gene. Trimming pared 5 bases from V and 0 bases from J, leaving 14 bases between. This CDR3 is 15 amino acids long. The sequenced sample consisted of peripheral blood. This clonotype originated in a woman older than 75 with active or convalescent COVID-19. The chain joins TRBV11-2 to TRBJ2-7, with D tentatively TRBD1 (6 bases). In DNA, the CDR3 is TGTGCCAGCAGCCACTGGACAGAGAGCTCCTACGAGCAGTACTTC. The encoded protein is CASSHWTESSYEQYF.